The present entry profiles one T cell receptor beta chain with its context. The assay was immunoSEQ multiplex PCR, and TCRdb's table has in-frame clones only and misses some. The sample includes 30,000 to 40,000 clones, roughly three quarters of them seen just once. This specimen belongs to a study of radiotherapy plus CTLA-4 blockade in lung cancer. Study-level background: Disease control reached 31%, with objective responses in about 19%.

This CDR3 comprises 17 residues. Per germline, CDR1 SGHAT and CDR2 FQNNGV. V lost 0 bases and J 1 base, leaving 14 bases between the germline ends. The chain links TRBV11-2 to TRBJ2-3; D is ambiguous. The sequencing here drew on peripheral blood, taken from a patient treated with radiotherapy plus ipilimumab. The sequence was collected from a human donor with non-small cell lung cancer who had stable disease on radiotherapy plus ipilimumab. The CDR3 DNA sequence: TGTGCCAGCAGCTTAGACCGCCGACCGGTTGGCACAGATACGCAGTATTTT. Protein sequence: CASSLDRRPVGTDTQYF.